This TCR beta chain is drawn from a study of OX40 agonist ivuxolimab in advanced cancers. The data were produced by immunoSEQ multiplex PCR, yet TCRdb's version contains in-frame clones alone and is incomplete. The profile shows under 25,000 clones, roughly 82% of them singletons. The CDR3 loop spans 13 amino acids. Germline V gene sequence: CDR1 SGHVT, CDR2 SQSDAQ. V dropped 1 base and J dropped 7 bases, with 10 bases sitting between them. The chain combines TRBV7-4 with TRBJ1-2; TRBD1 might be the D (6 bases). The source material was CD4+ or CD8+ T cells sorted from blood, sampled in a trial of the OX40 agonist ivuxolimab. The sequence came from an adult with an advanced solid tumor such as melanoma, head and neck, liver or kidney cancer. This CDR3 is CASSLGAGAGYTF. The CDR3 bases are TGTGCCAGCAGCTTAGGCGCAGGGGCTGGCTACACCTTC. Variable domain in full (rest from reference TRBV7-4 and TRBJ1-2): GAGVSQSPRYKVAKRGRDVALRCDSISGHVTLYWYRQTLGQGSEVLTYSQSDAQRDKSGRPSGRFSAERPERSVSTLKIQRTEQGDSAVYLCASSLGAGAGYTFGSGTRLTVV.